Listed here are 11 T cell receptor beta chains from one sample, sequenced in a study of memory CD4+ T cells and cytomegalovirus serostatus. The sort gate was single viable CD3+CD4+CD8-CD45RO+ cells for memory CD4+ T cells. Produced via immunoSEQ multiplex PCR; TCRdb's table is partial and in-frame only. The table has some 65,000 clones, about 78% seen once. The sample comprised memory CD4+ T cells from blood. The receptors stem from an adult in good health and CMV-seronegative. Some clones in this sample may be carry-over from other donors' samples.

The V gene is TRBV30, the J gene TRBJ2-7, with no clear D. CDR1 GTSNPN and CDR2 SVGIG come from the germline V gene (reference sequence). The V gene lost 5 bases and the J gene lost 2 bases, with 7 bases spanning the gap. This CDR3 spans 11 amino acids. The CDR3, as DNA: TGTGCCTGGGGCAGGACCTACGAGCAGTACTTC. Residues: CAWGRTYEQYF.

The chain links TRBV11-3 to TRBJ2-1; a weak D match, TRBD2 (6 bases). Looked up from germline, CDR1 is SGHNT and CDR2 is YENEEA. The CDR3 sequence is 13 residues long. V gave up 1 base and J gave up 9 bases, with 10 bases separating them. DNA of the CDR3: TGTGCCAGCAGCTTAGGGAGGGGAGGTGAGCAGTTCTTC. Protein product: CASSLGRGGEQFF.

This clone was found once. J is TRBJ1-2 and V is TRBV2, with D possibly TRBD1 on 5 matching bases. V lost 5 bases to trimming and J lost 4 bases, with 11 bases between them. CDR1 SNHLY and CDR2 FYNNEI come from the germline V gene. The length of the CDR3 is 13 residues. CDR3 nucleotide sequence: TGTGCCAGCAGTACGGGACCGGGCTATGGCTACACCTTC. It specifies CASSTGPGYGYTF.

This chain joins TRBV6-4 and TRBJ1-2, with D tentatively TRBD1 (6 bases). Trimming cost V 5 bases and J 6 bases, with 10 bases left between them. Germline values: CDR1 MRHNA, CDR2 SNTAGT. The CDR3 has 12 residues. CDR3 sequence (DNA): TGTGCCAGCAGTCCCTGGACAGATGGCTACACCTTC. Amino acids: CASSPWTDGYTF.

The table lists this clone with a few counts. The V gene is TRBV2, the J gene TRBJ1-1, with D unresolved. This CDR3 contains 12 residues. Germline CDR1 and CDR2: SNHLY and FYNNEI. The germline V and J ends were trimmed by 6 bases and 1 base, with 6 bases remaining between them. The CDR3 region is CASRYANTEAFF. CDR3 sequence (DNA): TGTGCCAGCAGATACGCGAACACTGAAGCTTTCTTT.

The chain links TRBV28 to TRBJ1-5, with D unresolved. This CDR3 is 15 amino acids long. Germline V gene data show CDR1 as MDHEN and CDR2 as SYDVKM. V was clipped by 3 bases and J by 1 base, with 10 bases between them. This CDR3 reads CASSFGPSSNQPQHF. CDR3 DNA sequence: TGTGCCAGCAGTTTCGGACCATCGAGCAATCAGCCCCAGCATTTT.

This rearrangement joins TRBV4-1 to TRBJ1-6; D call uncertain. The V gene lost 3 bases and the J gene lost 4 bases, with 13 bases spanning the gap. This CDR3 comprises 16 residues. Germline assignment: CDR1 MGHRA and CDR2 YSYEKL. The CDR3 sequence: CASSHLGRKYNSPLHF. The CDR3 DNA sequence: TGCGCCAGCAGCCACTTAGGACGGAAATATAATTCACCCCTCCACTTT.

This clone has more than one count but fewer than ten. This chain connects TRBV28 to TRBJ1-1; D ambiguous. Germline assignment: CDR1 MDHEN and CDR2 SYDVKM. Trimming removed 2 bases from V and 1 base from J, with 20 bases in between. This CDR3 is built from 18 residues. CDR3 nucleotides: TGTGCCAGCAGTTTAACACGGACCCTACGGTTCAGGAACACTGAAGCTTTCTTT. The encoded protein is CASSLTRTLRFRNTEAFF.

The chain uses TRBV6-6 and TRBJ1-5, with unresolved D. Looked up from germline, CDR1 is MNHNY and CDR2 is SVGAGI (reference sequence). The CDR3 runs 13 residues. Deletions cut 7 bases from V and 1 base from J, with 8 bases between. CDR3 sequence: CASTVTSNQPQHF. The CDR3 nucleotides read TGTGCCAGCACGGTAACAAGCAATCAGCCCCAGCATTTT.

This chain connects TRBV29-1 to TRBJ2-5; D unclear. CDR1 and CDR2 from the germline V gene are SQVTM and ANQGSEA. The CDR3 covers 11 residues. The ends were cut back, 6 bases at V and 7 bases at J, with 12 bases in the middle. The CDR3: CSVDIEWTQYF. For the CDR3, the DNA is TGCAGCGTCGATATCGAATGGACCCAGTACTTC.

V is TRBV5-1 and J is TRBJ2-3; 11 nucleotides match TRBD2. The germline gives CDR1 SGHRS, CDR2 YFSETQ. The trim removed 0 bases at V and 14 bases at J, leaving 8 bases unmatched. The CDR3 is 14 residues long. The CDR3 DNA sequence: TGCGCCAGCAGCTTGGGTAGCGGGGGGGCCTTACGGTATTTT. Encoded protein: CASSLGSGGALRYF.